The next 13 T cell receptor beta chains were all read from a single sample in a study of shared T cell receptors in the human thymus. The table came from immunoSEQ multiplex PCR; TCRdb's copy has only in-frame clones and leaves some out. In the table there are about 660,000 clones, 70% to 90% of which are singletons. These same data were also listed under a study on human thymus T cells.

The sample was thymocytes. Receptors originate from a boy younger than two with a congenital heart defect.

This chain joins TRBV6-1 and TRBJ2-7; D ambiguous. Trimming stripped 3 bases from V and 3 bases from J, with 6 bases between. Germline V lookup: CDR1 MNHNS, CDR2 SASEGT. The CDR3 length is 12 residues. In nucleotides, the CDR3 is TGTGCCAGCAGTGAGGCAGTCTACGAGCAGTACTTC. This gives the protein CASSEAVYEQYF.

The gene calls are TRBV19 and TRBJ1-1, with 10 positions matching TRBD1. Germline V CDR1 and CDR2: LNHDA, SQIVND (reference sequence). The CDR3 loop spans 16 amino acids. The ends lost 6 bases at V and 5 bases at J; junction bases unmatched: 12. The DNA of the CDR3 is TGTGCCAGTAGCATAATGACAGGGGGCGCGGAGACTGAAGCTTTCTTT. Amino acid sequence: CASSIMTGGAETEAFF.

The rearrangement uses TRBV6-1 and TRBJ2-1; no reliable D call. The V end lost 0 bases, the J end lost 6 bases, and 6 bases lay between the germline ends. The germline gives CDR1 MNHNS, CDR2 SASEGT. There are 13 residues in the CDR3. CDR3 coding DNA: TGTGCCAGCAGTGAAGCGGGCATCAATGAGCAGTTCTTC. As protein: CASSEAGINEQFF.

This chain joins TRBV4-1 and TRBJ2-2, with D possibly being TRBD2 (6 bases). Germline CDR1 is MGHRA and CDR2 is YSYEKL. CDR3 length: 15 residues. The V end lost 1 base, the J end lost 7 bases, and 13 bases lay between the germline ends. The DNA for the CDR3 is TGCGCCAGCAGCCAAGGGGGGGTGTTTGGCGGGGAGCTGTTTTTT. It translates to CASSQGGVFGGELFF.

CDR3 nucleotide sequence: TGTGCCAGCAGCAAAGGCAGGACAGGGGTATACGAGCAGTACTTC. It specifies CASSKGRTGVYEQYF. V gene TRBV21-1 combines with J gene TRBJ2-7; the D call TRBD1 from the table was never checked on the DNA. TRBV21-1 corresponds to a pseudogene. The CDR3 extends over 15 amino acids.

This rearrangement joins TRBV29-1 to TRBJ2-3, with TRBD2 matching over 7 bases. Germline V gene lookup returns CDR1 SQVTM and CDR2 ANQGSEA. Losses at the gene ends were 6 bases for V and 4 bases for J; bases not matched to a gene: 10. This CDR3 spans 14 amino acids. This CDR3 is CSVCLGTSADTQYF. The CDR3 nucleotides read TGCAGCGTGTGTCTAGGAACTAGCGCAGATACGCAGTATTTT.

The rearrangement links TRBV4-1 to TRBJ2-7, with 12 bases that match TRBD2. With 4 bases clipped from V and 4 bases from J, the junction kept 17 bases outside the gene matches. Germline values: CDR1 MGHRA, CDR2 YSYEKL. This CDR3 region has 19 residues. The CDR3 nucleotides are TGCGCCAGCAGCCTTCTCCCTCCCGGACTAGCGGGATACTTGTACGAGCAGTACTTC. Protein: CASSLLPPGLAGYLYEQYF.

This clone showed up just once. The chain couples TRBV5-4 to TRBJ2-1, with 8 bases matching TRBD2. V lost 0 bases and J lost 8; bases outside the gene matches: 7. Germline assignment: CDR1 SGHNT and CDR2 YYREEE (reference sequence). The CDR3 runs 15 residues. The CDR3 sequence: CASSLVLADPDEQFF. CDR3 nucleotides: TGTGCCAGCAGCTTGGTACTAGCGGACCCCGATGAGCAGTTCTTC.

This clone was seen a single time. V usage is TRBV11-3 and J usage is TRBJ2-3; weak D call: TRBD1 (5 bases). There are 15 residues in the CDR3. Trimming stripped 5 bases from V and 4 bases from J, with 16 bases between. Germline V gene sequence: CDR1 SGHNT, CDR2 YENEEA. As DNA, the CDR3 is TGTGCCAGCAGCGCCTACGCAGGGTCTGCAGATACGCAGTATTTT. This encodes CASSAYAGSADTQYF.

V is TRBV6-5 and J is TRBJ2-7; 10 bases are shared with TRBD2. J lost 0 bases, V lost 7 bases, and 6 bases had no gene match. This CDR3 is 15 amino acids long. Germline V gives CDR1 MNHEY, CDR2 SVGAGI. As DNA, the CDR3 is TGTGCCAGCATCGGACTAGCGGAGAGCTCCTACGAGCAGTACTTC. This encodes CASIGLAESSYEQYF.

This chain connects TRBV7-2 to TRBJ1-1; TRBD1 might be the D (5 bases). The V end lost 2 bases, the J end lost 0 bases, and 10 bases lay between the germline ends. This CDR3 is 15 amino acids long. From germline, CDR1 is SGHTA and CDR2 FQGNSA. CDR3 coding DNA: TGTGCCAGCAGCTTAATCAGGGAAGTGAACACTGAAGCTTTCTTT. Translated, it gives CASSLIREVNTEAFF.

J is TRBJ2-3 and V is TRBV18; tentatively, D is TRBD1 (6 bases). CDR3 size: 17 residues. Germline V CDR1 and CDR2: KGHSH, LQKENI. The germline V and J ends were trimmed by 6 bases and 0 bases, with 19 bases remaining between them. CDR3 DNA: TGTGCCAGCTCCCGCCCGGGACAACGTACTAGCACAGATACGCAGTATTTT. Translation: CASSRPGQRTSTDTQYF.

The V gene is TRBV7-3, the J gene TRBJ2-7, with a possible D match to TRBD2 (5 bases). Per the germline V gene, CDR1 is SGHTA and CDR2 is FQGTGA. The CDR3 spans 15 residues. V was shortened by 4 bases and J by 2 bases, with 15 bases between the two germline ends. CDR3 DNA: TGTGCCAGCAGCTCCTGGAGACTATCAACCTACGAGCAGTACTTC. Translation gives CASSSWRLSTYEQYF.